The TCR beta chain under discussion was sequenced for a study of blood T cell repertoires in COVID-19. On the study more broadly: Samples representing acute and convalescent COVID-19 were sourced from the United States, Italy and Spain. PBMCs, B-cell-depleted T cells, or T cells provided the cDNA or gDNA that made up the material.

Under the authors' procedure: Reference gene primer amplification yielded estimated nucleated cell counts. Method: immunoSEQ multiplex PCR; TCRdb's copy keeps in-frame clones and lacks some. V, J and clone size derive from that table, while D and trimming were established from the DNA sequence. The profile covers about 34,000 clones, with around 77% appearing a single time and roughly 17% taken by the ten largest. The TCR comes from a human donor in a cohort sampled during active COVID-19. Sequencing input: peripheral blood.

CDR3 sequence (DNA): TGCGCCAGCAGTGATATAGGCAGGGGAGAGACCCAGTACTTC. This encodes CASSDIGRGETQYF. The rearrangement uses TRBV10-2 and TRBJ2-5; a possible D gene is TRBD1 (6 bases). This CDR3 is built from 14 residues. Germline V lookup: CDR1 WSHSY, CDR2 SAAADI. The V and J ends lost 3 bases and 4 bases respectively, with 12 bases between them.